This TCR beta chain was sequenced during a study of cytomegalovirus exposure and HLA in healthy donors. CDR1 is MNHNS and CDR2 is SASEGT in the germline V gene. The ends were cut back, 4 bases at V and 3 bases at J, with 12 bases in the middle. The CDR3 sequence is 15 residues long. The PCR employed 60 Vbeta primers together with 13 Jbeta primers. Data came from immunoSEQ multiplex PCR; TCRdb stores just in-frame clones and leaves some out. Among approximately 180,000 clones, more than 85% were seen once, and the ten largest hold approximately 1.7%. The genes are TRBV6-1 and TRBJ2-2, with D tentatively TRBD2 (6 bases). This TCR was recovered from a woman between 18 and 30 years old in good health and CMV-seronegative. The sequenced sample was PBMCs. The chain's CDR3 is CASSGGPGDTGELFF. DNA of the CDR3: TGTGCCAGCAGTGGGGGACCGGGGGACACCGGGGAGCTGTTTTTT.